This T cell receptor (beta chain) was documented in a study of response to subunit inactivated influenza vaccine (dated by TCRdb to 2016 to 2019). For context, the study as a whole: To follow how T cells responded to a trivalent subunit inactivated influenza vaccine, the researchers relied on deep quantitative profiling of the T cell receptor repertoire. Broader findings and caveats from the paper: It was suggested by the authors that each seasonal influenza vaccination may recruit only a limited number of new T cells.

This clonotype showed up just a few times. Which antigen it targets is not known. No qualities accompany the bases; no much larger clone lies one base away. The CDR3 runs 13 residues from the cysteine to the phenylalanine. CDR3 DNA is the only sequence kept; it has 39 bases, read in frame from the first base. Relative to germline, V is missing 10 bases and J is missing 2 bases, with 4 bases of the junction outside any gene match. The germline V gene gives CDR1 as ENHRY and CDR2 as SYGVKD. Libraries were constructed by RT-PCR. Instrument on record: Illumina HiSeq 2500. TCRdb took the public reads, trimmed them with fastp at Q25, ran MiXCR for clone calling and kept in-frame beta chains. Rows are unified per CDR3 protein, each entry keeping the most common DNA and genes. The sample table contains 500,000 to 600,000 distinct CDR3 sequences; only one count was recorded for 11% of them. 8% to 13% of the sample comes from the top ten.

These data also featured in a second study, about T cells expressing NK-cell markers. In that second paper, the authors write: TCR beta cDNA libraries were prepared using 5'RACE template switching, which introduced a universal primer site and unique molecular identifiers. Three sorted T-cell subsets (CD3+CD56+NKG2C+, CD3+CD56+NKG2C- and CD3+CD56-NKG2C+) from about 8 donors had their TCR beta-chain repertoires profiled. Seven of the eight sequenced donors were HCMV-seropositive and one was HCMV-seronegative. To restrict sorting to alphabetaTCR-expressing T cells, an anti-gammadeltaTCR antibody was added in several experiments. In over five donors, the dominant CD3+CD56+NKG2C+ clonotypes were among the top 10 CD8+ clonotypes and accounted for about 1.0-7.5% of CD8+ T cells. Those dominant clonotypes were again the most abundant among CD3+CD56-NKG2C+ cells in a handful of donors, at 28.3-60.1%. It remained unclear whether the expanded NKG2C-expressing T cell clones were specific for HCMV antigens. The study sequenced eight donors, all healthy volunteers chosen at random: three men and five women. A commercial ELISA kit detecting HCMV-specific IgG in serum was used to determine HCMV serostatus. Peripheral blood mononuclear cells were isolated from blood by Ficoll density gradient centrifugation. Bulk peripheral blood T-cell repertoires were additionally sequenced from unsorted PBMC for several donors. Synthesis of cDNA was primed from the TCR beta constant segment and was followed by two consecutive PCR amplification steps. Illumina HiSeq 2000/2500, MiSeq or NextSeq was used to sequence libraries as 2 x 150 bp reads. MIGEC was used to demultiplex reads and group the reads by UMI, and MiTCR was used to assemble and quantify clonotypes. To exclude erroneous sequences, only TCR cDNA sequences supported by at least two reads were retained. The tcR package was used for downstream repertoire analysis, and clonotypes were matched across fractions by CDR3 nucleotide sequence plus V segment. VDJmatch was used to annotate antigen specificity against VDJdb, with one amino acid substitution in CDR3 permitted.

The chain uses TRBV10-3 and TRBJ2-3; 9 central nucleotides agree with TRBD1. The sequencing here drew on PBMCs from blood, taken on the day of vaccination. The clonotype was recovered from a middle-aged man who received an inactivated influenza vaccine. Donor details come from another sample of the same person, matched by shared clones. In nucleotides, the sequence is TGTGCCACTCGGGACAGGGACACAGATACGCAGTATTTT. This codes for CATRDRDTDTQYF.